This note documents a single TCR beta chain sequence. Produced via immunoSEQ multiplex PCR; TCRdb's table is partial and in-frame only. The table has approximately 61,000 clones, 85% to 90% seen once; the top ten hold about 18%. The sample is drawn from a study of blood T cell repertoires in COVID-19. The CDR3 has 14 amino acids. V was clipped by 4 bases and J by 0 bases, with 10 bases between them. Germline assignment: CDR1 LGHDT and CDR2 YNNKEL (reference sequence). The TCR originated in a woman of 80 years or more with active COVID-19. The chain carries TRBV3-1 (or the pseudogene TRBV3-2) and TRBJ2-7; the D gene is possibly TRBD2 (5 bases). The specimen was peripheral blood. CDR3 region: CASSRLGASYEQYF. The CDR3 nucleotides are TGTGCCAGCAGCCGCCTGGGAGCCTCCTACGAGCAGTACTTC.